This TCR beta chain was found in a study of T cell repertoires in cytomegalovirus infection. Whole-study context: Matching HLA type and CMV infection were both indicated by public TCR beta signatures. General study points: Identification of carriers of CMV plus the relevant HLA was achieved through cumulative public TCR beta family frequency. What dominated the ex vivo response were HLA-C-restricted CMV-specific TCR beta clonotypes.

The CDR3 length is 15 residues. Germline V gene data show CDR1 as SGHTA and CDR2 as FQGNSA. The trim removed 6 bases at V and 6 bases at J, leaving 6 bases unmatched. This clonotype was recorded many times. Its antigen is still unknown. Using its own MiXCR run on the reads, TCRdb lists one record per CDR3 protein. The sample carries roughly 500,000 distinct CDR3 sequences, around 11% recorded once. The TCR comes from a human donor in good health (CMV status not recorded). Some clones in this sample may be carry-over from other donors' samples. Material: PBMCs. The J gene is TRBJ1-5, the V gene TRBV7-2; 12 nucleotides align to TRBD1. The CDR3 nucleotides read TGTGCCAGCAGACCGGGACAGGGGGCTGGTCAGCCCCAGCATTTT. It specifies CASRPGQGAGQPQHF.